This T cell receptor beta chain is from a study of CD8+CD57+ T cells in acquired aplastic anemia. Overall study: Across the sorted CD4+ and CD8+ cells, DNA amounts averaged about 3 ug. The study's findings and limits: Controls and patients did not differ significantly in CD8+ Simpson's diversity. The number of CD8+ CDR3 sequences shared by patients and controls was approximately 31.

Trimming cost V 1 base and J 0 bases, with 6 bases left between them. The germline V gene has CDR1 LNHDA and CDR2 SQIVND (reference sequence). The CDR3 has 15 residues. Genomic DNA acted as the template from which TCR beta VDJ combination and CDR3 sequence profiling were carried out. TCRdb called the reads again in MiXCR, with one record for every CDR3 protein. Among under 200,000 distinct CDR3 sequences listed, 64% were seen once. At least ten counts were recorded for this clonotype. Its antigen is not known. V gene TRBV19 combines with J gene TRBJ1-4, with D unresolved. The receptor was derived from a human donor with severe aplastic anemia or a healthy control (not recorded which). Material for sequencing was sorted CD4+, CD8+, or CD8+CD57+ T cells (not recorded which) from PBMCs. This CDR3 reads CASSIVGATNEKLFF. In nucleotides, the CDR3 is TGTGCCAGTAGTATAGTCGGCGCAACTAATGAAAAACTGTTTTTT. Drawing the rest from reference TRBV19 and TRBJ1-4, the complete variable domain is DGGITQSPKYLFRKEGQNVTLSCEQNLNHDAMYWYRQDPGQGLRLIYYSQIVNDFQKGDIAEGYSVSREKKESFPLTVTSAQKNPTAFYLCASSIVGATNEKLFFGSGTQLSVL.